The source of this T cell receptor beta chain is a study of shared clonotypes between healthy human individuals. On the study more broadly: Every donor yielded three CD4 naive, three CD4 memory, two CD8 naive and one CD8 memory plate.

J lost 0 bases, V lost 2 bases, and 3 bases had no gene match. The CDR3 has 16 residues. Germline V gene data show CDR1 as ENHRY and CDR2 as SYGVKD. Naive CD8 cells lacked CD45RO and underwent positive selection for CCR7, leaving out terminally differentiated effector memory CD45RA+ cells. The study enrolled healthy HIV-negative adults without recent acute infections or vaccinations as donors. Each cell subset's genomic DNA was divided evenly among several immunoSEQ plates. Some clones are missing from TCRdb's copy, which holds only in-frame ones; the method was immunoSEQ multiplex PCR. The sample consists of some 2 million clones, about 95% of them appearing once.

Sequencing input: naive CD8+ T cells sorted from blood. The sequence was collected from a man in his late teens or twenties in good health. The rearrangement joins TRBV10-3 to TRBJ2-1; 8 nucleotides match TRBD2. The DNA of the CDR3 is TGTGCCATCAGTGAGAGTCGGGAGGGCTCCTACAATGAGCAGTTCTTC. This codes for CAISESREGSYNEQFF.